These 5 T cell receptor beta chains share one sample of origin, sequenced in a study of CD8 T cells in Susac syndrome. Reverse transcription used roughly 0.45 to 1 ug RNA and random hexamers. MiXCR, applied by TCRdb to the immunoSEQ multiplex PCR reads, yields one record per CDR3 protein. This sample has 120,000 or so distinct CDR3 sequences; roughly 93% occur once, and the top ten carry under 0.095%. Sequencing was done on a sample of CD4+ T cells from PBMCs. The source is a human donor with multiple sclerosis.

The DNA for the CDR3 is TGTGCCAGCAGTACTTTGGGCTCTGGAAACACCATATATTTT. Translation gives CASSTLGSGNTIYF. The gene calls are TRBV27 and TRBJ1-3, with D unclear. V was trimmed by 5 bases and J by 0 bases, leaving 8 bases between them. The CDR3 contains 14 residues. CDR1 and CDR2 from the germline V gene are MNHEY and SMNVEV (reference sequence).

The gene calls are TRBV13 and TRBJ2-5; D gene ambiguous. The V gene's germline CDR1 is PRHDT and CDR2 FYEKMQ (reference sequence). CDR3 size: 14 residues. Trimming took 2 bases from V and 2 from J, leaving 9 bases between them. CDR3 bases: TGTGCCAGCAGCTTATATCAAGATCAAGAGACCCAGTACTTC. As protein: CASSLYQDQETQYF. The whole variable domain, filled in from reference TRBV13 and TRBJ2-5, reads AAGVIQSPRHLIKEKRETATLKCYPIPRHDTVYWYQQGPGQDPQFLISFYEKMQSDKGSIPDRFSAQQFSDYHSELNMSSLELGDSALYFCASSLYQDQETQYFGPGTRLLVL.

The chain uses TRBV7-3 and TRBJ1-2; perhaps TRBD1 as D (5 bases). V lost 1 base and J lost 8, with 11 bases in between. The CDR3 totals 13 residues. Per germline, CDR1 SGHTA and CDR2 FQGTGA. CDR3 DNA sequence: TGTGCCAGCAGCTTAAGGGGAGGGGACGGCTACACCTTC. This translates into CASSLRGGDGYTF.

The chain recombines TRBV19 with TRBJ1-5; D unresolved. Between the trimmed V and J ends, which lost 4 bases and 6 bases, there was a span of 19 bases. CDR3 length: 16 residues. The germline V gene has CDR1 LNHDA and CDR2 SQIVND (reference sequence). Here the CDR3 DNA reads TGTGCCAGTAGTAGTGGGGTAGGAGGTCGGGGTCAGCCCCAGCATTTT. Protein product: CASSSGVGGRGQPQHF.

This chain links TRBV29-1 with TRBJ2-3; no clear D gene. This CDR3 has 10 amino acids. Germline CDR1 is SQVTM and CDR2 is ANQGSEA. V was pared by 7 bases and J by 3 bases, with 5 bases between. CDR3 in amino acids: CSGPTDTQYF. The CDR3 DNA follows: TGCAGCGGACCGACAGATACGCAGTATTTT.